What follows are 9 T cell receptor beta chains derived from one specimen sequenced in a study of cytomegalovirus exposure and HLA in healthy donors. The PCR was carried out with 60 Vbeta primers and 13 Jbeta primers. Using immunoSEQ multiplex PCR, the repertoire was profiled, and TCRdb retains in-frame clones only, with some absent. The table shows some 190,000 clones, with roughly 80% occurring only once. The sequenced sample was PBMCs. These receptors were taken from a woman aged 18-29 years in good health and CMV-seronegative.

The chain couples TRBV19 to TRBJ2-5; possible D gene TRBD1, 5 bases. The V end was cut by 3 bases, the J end by 4 bases, with 12 bases between. The CDR3 sequence is 14 residues long. CDR1 is LNHDA, CDR2 SQIVND, per germline (reference sequence). The CDR3 protein is CASSIEPGSETQYF. The CDR3 nucleotides are TGTGCCAGTAGTATCGAGCCAGGGTCAGAGACCCAGTACTTC.

This clone was recorded a few times. The rearrangement uses TRBV27 and TRBJ2-4; a weak D match, TRBD1 (6 bases). The CDR3 sequence is 16 residues long. V dropped 5 bases and J dropped 1 base, with 15 bases sitting between them. Germline V CDR1 and CDR2: MNHEY, SMNVEV (reference sequence). The CDR3 loop is CASSSWGLGAKNIQYF. CDR3 coding DNA: TGTGCCAGCAGTAGTTGGGGGCTCGGGGCCAAAAACATTCAGTACTTC.

The rearrangement uses TRBV9 and TRBJ1-2, with D possibly matching TRBD1 (5 bases). Per germline, CDR1 SGDLS and CDR2 YYNGEE. The CDR3 consists of 13 residues. Trimming removed 6 bases from V and 6 bases from J, with 15 bases in between. The CDR3 loop is CASNPFRGDGYTF. As DNA, the CDR3 is TGTGCCAGCAACCCATTCCGGGGGGATGGCTACACCTTC.

V and J are TRBV30 and TRBJ1-6; D is unresolved. V was clipped by 2 bases and J by 8 bases, with 16 bases between them. CDR3 length: 15 residues. CDR1 and CDR2 from the germline V gene are GTSNPN and SVGIG (reference sequence). CDR3 residues: CAWSSPRQSHSPLHF. Written as DNA, the CDR3 is TGTGCCTGGAGTTCCCCGCGGCAGAGTCATTCACCCCTCCACTTT.

The V gene is TRBV30, the J gene TRBJ2-7; 7 bases align to TRBD1. The germline V gene has CDR1 GTSNPN and CDR2 SVGIG (reference sequence). Unmatched junction bases numbered 1, after V lost 1 base and J lost 7 bases. The CDR3 spans 11 residues. The CDR3 DNA follows: TGTGCCTGGAGTGCAGGGGGTGAGCAGTACTTC. It yields the protein CAWSAGGEQYF.

This chain connects TRBV7-2 to TRBJ1-4, with a possible D match to TRBD1 (5 bases). CDR3 length equals 15 residues. The V gene's germline CDR1 is SGHTA and CDR2 FQGNSA. Trimming shortened V by 8 bases and J by 6 bases, and 19 bases separated the two germline ends. CDR3 DNA sequence: TGTGCCAGCGGTCGCGGGGGAGAGAGAGATGAAAAACTGTTTTTT. Translating gives CASGRGGERDEKLFF.

CDR3 in amino acids: CASSLERVAFEGYTF. The DNA for the CDR3 is TGTGCCAGCAGCTTAGAGAGAGTAGCTTTCGAGGGCTACACCTTC. This chain joins TRBV11-2 and TRBJ1-2; no clear D. Trimming stripped 0 bases from V and 8 bases from J, with 16 bases between. The germline V gene encodes CDR1 SGHAT and CDR2 FQNNGV. The CDR3 totals 15 residues.

This clone appeared a single time. The genes are TRBV23-1 and TRBJ2-7; D remains unclear. TRBV23-1 is sorted into the ORF group, with uncertain function. The CDR3 runs 10 residues. V was clipped by 7 bases and J by 2 bases, with 3 bases between them. DNA for the CDR3: TGCGCCAGCACCGCCTACGAGCAGTACTTC. This codes for CASTAYEQYF.

This sequence joins TRBV9 and TRBJ1-1; 7 bases map to TRBD1. Germline trimming cut 5 bases from V and 2 bases from J; bases unmatched to any gene: 6. There are 14 residues in the CDR3. Germline values: CDR1 SGDLS, CDR2 YYNGEE. The CDR3 region has the DNA TGTGCCAGCAGACCCGGGACAGCCAACACTGAAGCTTTCTTT. Its protein is CASRPGTANTEAFF.